The source of this T cell receptor beta chain is a study of cytomegalovirus exposure and HLA in healthy donors (dated by TCRdb to the late 2010s). General notes on the study: In an earlier analysis of roughly 590 of the donors, 250 to 350 Gb of sequence data and approximately 100 million unique TCR beta sequences from approximately 180 million T cells were reported. Roughly 300 gigabases of sequencing data and roughly 80 million unique TCR sequences made up an early release that covered around 640 HLA-typed donors. Among the 398 genotyped donors, approximately 81% belonged to the genetic ancestry cluster associated with self-reported Caucasian donors. The study aimed to test whether cataloging public T cell receptors could reveal signatures of past pathogen exposure. Using immunosequencing, the study profiled T cell repertoires from 500 to 800 subjects and related those repertoires to cytomegalovirus serostatus. In addition to the first cohort of 666 subjects, a separate validation cohort of around 110 different subjects was used. High-throughput TCR immunosequencing, statistical association of individual TCRs with disease status, and machine learning were combined to predict cytomegalovirus infection status. A later analysis re-examined previously published TCR beta repertoires from more than 550 donors and added high-resolution HLA genotyping to investigate patterns of TCR occurrence. The later analysis used no new phenotypic data to find candidate immune exposures, relying instead on TCR beta sequences and their occurrence across donors. In an earlier analysis of a few hundred of the donors, high-throughput TCR beta sequencing was used to judge whether each TCR beta V gene segment behaved as functional or pseudogenic. Alongside the repertoire data, information on donor age, sex, ethnicity and CMV serostatus was compiled. A later genetic analysis took genome-wide SNP genotypes for 398 of the 666 donors and used that subset as a discovery cohort. All discovery cohort repertoires had been generated using a single sequencing platform. Class I and class II HLA loci were covered by the typing at four-digit resolution. The number of typed donors differed by locus: about 620-630 for A, B, C, DRB1 and DQB1; about 520 for DQA1; 606 for DPA1; and around 470 for DPB1. Because of strong linkage in the cohort, roughly 5 DR-DQ haplotypes were treated as single units for association and clustering. On average, approximately 250,000 unique TCR beta nucleotide sequences were sequenced per donor among a few hundred genotyped donors of the cohort, with roughly 18% of those sequences being non-productive.

Libraries were constructed by the immunoSEQ multiplex PCR assay. A mixture of 60 forward primers for TCR Vbeta segments and 13 reverse primers for TCR Jbeta segments was used in the multiplex PCR. The CDR3 region of rearranged TCR beta genes was amplified from genomic DNA by a multiplex PCR assay. The amplified TCR beta libraries were sequenced on the Illumina HiSeq System as 87-base-pair reads. The study's processing was this. In a later analysis, around 80 million unique TCR beta chains were counted across the 500 to 700 repertoires, and approximately 11 million of these chains were shared by at least two donors. Raw reads were error-corrected and collapsed into unique sequences with a nearest-neighbor algorithm that merged closely related sequences to remove PCR and sequencing errors. V, D and J gene segments were assigned by aligning CDR3 sequences to IMGT reference sequences. For a sequence to be retained, a match of at least six nucleotides to both a V gene segment and a J gene segment was required. Rearrangements were classified as productive when the CDR3 lacked stop codons and remained in frame with V and J, and all other rearrangements were classified as non-productive. CDR3 was defined by IMGT convention, running from the second conserved V-encoded cysteine to the conserved J-encoded phenylalanine. The earlier analysis of about 620 of the donors excluded sequences that lacked an unambiguous match to a single V gene segment. In an earlier analysis of approximately 500 of the donors, a V segment was called functional when productive rearrangements were above 56.7%, and segregating when the standard deviation between donors exceeded 5%. A statistical classification framework was developed to diagnose cytomegalovirus status using the catalog of TCR beta chain sequences. A later analysis assigned V and J genes by comparing TCR nucleotide sequences with IMGT/GENE-DB human TR gene sequences. The TCRdist pipeline was used in a later analysis to assign CDR3 sequences and most-parsimonious VDJ recombination scenarios. In a later analysis, every TCR beta chain was defined by the combination of its CDR3 amino acid sequence and its V-gene family, and reads without a unique V-gene family were dropped. A later analysis removed several hundred highly shared, low-generation-probability nucleotide sequences to deal with suspected cross-contamination and a sequencing artifact. In a later analysis, a clonal expansion index was calculated for each public chain from normalized within-repertoire ranks of inferred template counts. In a later analysis, generation probabilities were computed with a VDJ recombination model fitted to out-of-frame rearrangements, and the resulting probabilities were checked against IGoR. Hypergeometric tests were used in a later analysis to score TCR-TCR, TCR-HLA and TCR-CMV co-occurrence, with a repertoire-size bias correction applied to the TCR pairs. To estimate false discovery rates, a later analysis permuted the HLA or CMV assignments 20 times. A later analysis grouped co-occurring TCRs with DBSCAN, adding TCRdist sequence similarity when clustering within HLA-allele-positive subsets. For co-occurrence clustering, repertoires with fewer than 30,000 or more than 120,000 public chains were excluded, along with roughly 5 repertoires with anomalous nucleotide sharing. Held by TCRdb, this immuneACCESS table contains in-frame sequences only and omits some clones. Under half of the omission traces to an unresolved V gene where checked; the cause of the rest is unknown. V, J and clone size derive from that table, while D and trimming were established from the DNA sequence. The sample has tens of thousands of clones on record, just under 80% of them singletons. Jointly, the top ten make up 4% to 5.5% of the sample.

A note on this clone: What this receptor recognizes is not known. Base quality data are lacking; no much larger clone is found one base away.

The cohort consisted of some 730 healthy bone marrow donors. All cohort members were sampled while nominally healthy, although unrecorded immune exposures were likely present. The donor was CMV seropositive and was included in the group of some 290 seropositive cohort members. Each donor provided a peripheral blood sample, and peripheral blood mononuclear cells were used for TCR beta sequencing. The Qiagen DNeasy Blood Extraction Kit was used to extract genomic DNA from the blood cell samples. What the authors observed across the whole study: A later analysis found that TCR association rates varied across HLA loci, with DRB1 alleles showing the most associated TCRs and HLA-C alleles the fewest. The sequencing pipeline was judged likely to have produced a cluster of highly shared sequence variants as a technical artifact. In vitro tests confirmed that a few of the cytomegalovirus-associated TCR beta chains recognize cytomegalovirus antigens. Because some donors lacked HLA typing at each locus, the association tests relied only on the typed subset. A later analysis found that HLA-associated TCR beta chains were more clonally expanded and had lower generation probabilities than equally common non-associated chains. An earlier analysis of approximately 590 of the donors showed that most TCR beta V segments appeared in productive rearrangements either about 87% or about 30% of the time, which broadly matched IMGT annotations. Most CMV-associated TCR beta chains appeared to be HLA-restricted in a later analysis, and the HLA associations seemed to be driven largely by CMV exposure. Only TCR beta chains were sequenced in this cohort, and the absence of alpha or paired-chain data limited detectable features. Because counts were too low, about 18 rarely observed V segments, including chromosome 9 orphons, were excluded from the earlier analysis of about 500 of the donors. Strong co-occurrence of HLA alleles, especially DR and DQ, made assigning TCR associations to individual alleles difficult. Sequencing depth was assumed to be roughly uniform across donors in the presence/absence analyses, though that assumption may not hold. According to the authors, the approach could potentially be generalized to other disease states and immunological phenotypes. A further reported finding was that TCR beta sequences accurately predicted the HLA-A and HLA-B alleles for most subjects in the first cohort. A later genetic analysis associated a missense DCLRE1C variant with V-gene and J-gene trimming of TCR beta chains, and an independent cohort replicated the association. For the cohort, immune exposure information was limited to CMV serostatus. At a false discovery rate of 0.05, a later analysis linked under 20,000 TCR beta sequences to specific HLA alleles. Linkage disequilibrium might explain the correlated functional status among segregating V segments, but an unknown experimental factor could not be ruled out. The study listed approximately 150 TCR beta chains as associated with cytomegalovirus. According to a later genetic analysis, donors in an Asian-associated ancestry cluster had fewer N-insertions in productive TCRs than the approximately 630-donor mean. The classifier was reported to diagnose cytomegalovirus status with high specificity and sensitivity in both the original cohort and the validation cohort. Most TCR sequences were observed very rarely across donors, whereas some public TCRs were present in many individuals. According to a later analysis, parvovirus B19, influenza, CMV and Epstein-Barr virus appeared linked to several top co-occurrence clusters.

The sequencing input was PBMCs. The clonotype comes from a male donor in good health and CMV-seropositive.

The bases read TGTGCCAGCAGCTACCAGATCAATGAGCAGTTCTTC. This sequence encodes CASSYQINEQFF. This chain is built from TRBV5-6 and TRBJ2-1; the D gene cannot be named for sure. Reading from cysteine to phenylalanine, the CDR3 counts 12 amino acids. The retained sequence is limited to the CDR3, 36 bases, with the frame set at the first base. Trimming costs V 3 bases and J 6 bases, and their ends lie 7 bases apart. Sequences SGHDT (CDR1) and YYEEEE (CDR2) are obtained from the germline V gene.